A single sample gave rise to the 20 T cell receptor beta chains below, sequenced in a study of cytomegalovirus exposure and HLA in healthy donors. The PCR used 60 Vbeta and 13 Jbeta primers. The repertoire was sequenced with immunoSEQ multiplex PCR; TCRdb's copy has only in-frame clones and lacks some. This sample has around 160,000 clones, with roughly 80% found just once. The specimen was PBMCs. Receptor source: a male donor in good health and CMV-seropositive.

The CDR3 region has the DNA TGTGCCAGCAGATTACTTGTCGCTAGCGGAGCCTACGAGCAGTACTTC. Encoded protein: CASRLLVASGAYEQYF. This sequence joins TRBV7-2 and TRBJ2-7, with 7 bases identical to TRBD2. Germline CDR1 reads SGHTA; CDR2 reads FQGNSA. CDR3 length: 16 amino acids. After removal of 6 bases from V and 2 bases from J, the junction contained 13 bases not matched to a gene.

The genes are TRBV5-4 and TRBJ2-2; D may be TRBD1 (6 bases). From germline, CDR1 is SGHNT and CDR2 YYREEE (reference sequence). Trimming left V 4 bases short and J 6 bases short, with 13 bases between. The CDR3 is made up of 14 amino acids. The CDR3 region has the DNA TGTGCCAGCAGCCACGGACAGATCCCCGGGGAGCTGTTTTTT. Residues: CASSHGQIPGELFF.

V is TRBV19 and J is TRBJ1-5; weak D call: TRBD1 (5 bases). The CDR3 is 16 residues long. CDR1 is LNHDA, CDR2 SQIVND, per germline (reference sequence). V lost 1 base and J lost 4, with 14 bases in between. The CDR3 coding sequence is TGTGCCAGTAGTATAGGTCGACAGTACTTAAATCAGCCCCAGCATTTT. It is translated as CASSIGRQYLNQPQHF.

This clone was seen just once. The J gene is TRBJ2-7, the V gene TRBV4-1; 11 bases match TRBD2. With 4 bases clipped from V and 0 bases from J, the junction kept 5 bases outside the gene matches. The CDR3 extends over 16 amino acids. The germline V gene has CDR1 MGHRA and CDR2 YSYEKL. The CDR3 is CASSLGLAASSYEQYF. The CDR3 bases are TGCGCCAGCAGCCTGGGACTAGCGGCCTCCTCCTACGAGCAGTACTTC.

The chain carries TRBV7-9 and TRBJ2-1, with 7 bases matching TRBD1. CDR1 is SEHNR and CDR2 is FQNEAQ in the germline V gene (reference sequence). This CDR3 region has 17 residues. V shed 5 bases, J shed 0 bases, and the junction held 10 bases outside the gene matches. This chain's CDR3 is CASSRTFRGSSYNEQFF. The CDR3 nucleotides read TGTGCCAGCAGCCGAACGTTCAGGGGGAGCTCCTACAATGAGCAGTTCTTC.

The V and J genes are TRBV28 and TRBJ2-1, with 7 bases lining up with TRBD2. J was trimmed by 8 bases and V by 7 bases; bases with no gene match: 11. The CDR3 is made up of 14 amino acids. Germline V gene lookup returns CDR1 MDHEN and CDR2 SYDVKM. The CDR3 region has the DNA TGTGCCAGCATGACGGGAGGCTTTCTGGATGAGCAGTTCTTC. Protein sequence: CASMTGGFLDEQFF.

Written as DNA, the CDR3 is TGTGCCAGCAGGGAGGGCTCCTCCTCCTACGAGCAGTACTTC. It encodes CASREGSSSYEQYF. This rearrangement joins TRBV7-9 to TRBJ2-7, with D maybe TRBD2 (6 bases). This CDR3 comprises 14 residues. The germline V gene encodes CDR1 SEHNR and CDR2 FQNEAQ (reference sequence). V lost 6 bases, J lost 0 bases, and 12 bases lay in between.

The chain recombines TRBV4-3 with TRBJ2-4, with a possible D match to TRBD1 (5 bases). Looked up from germline, CDR1 is LGHNA and CDR2 is YSLEER. CDR3 size: 15 residues. V was shortened by 3 bases and J by 7 bases, with 16 bases between the two germline ends. CDR3 DNA: TGCGCCAGCAGCCAGATTCTCCCAGGGCCGAACATTCAGTACTTC. Protein sequence: CASSQILPGPNIQYF.

V is TRBV5-6 and J is TRBJ1-2; TRBD1 matches 8 bases. Germline CDR1 SGHDT, CDR2 YYEEEE. J lost 5 bases, V lost 4 bases, and 10 bases had no gene match. The CDR3 is made up of 15 amino acids. For the CDR3, the DNA is TGTGCCAGCAGCCCTGGGGACAGGCGACCTTATGGCTACACCTTC. This encodes CASSPGDRRPYGYTF. The entire variable domain, with the rest obtained from reference TRBV5-6 and TRBJ1-2, is as follows: DAGVTQSPTHLIKTRGQQVTLRCSPKSGHDTVSWYQQALGQGPQFIFQYYEEEERQRGNFPDRFSGHQFPNYSSELNVNALLLGDSALYLCASSPGDRRPYGYTFGSGTRLTVV.

V is TRBV28 and J is TRBJ1-2; D might be TRBD1 (5 bases). The V end was cut by 8 bases, the J end by 2 bases, with 15 bases between. The V gene's germline CDR1 is MDHEN and CDR2 SYDVKM. The CDR3 covers 14 residues. CDR3 loop: CASGLAQENYGYTF. In DNA form, the CDR3 reads TGTGCCAGCGGACTAGCACAGGAGAACTATGGCTACACCTTC.

The chain uses TRBV29-1 and TRBJ2-5, with 8 bases that match TRBD1. The CDR3 loop spans 12 amino acids. The V and J ends lost 5 bases and 2 bases, in that order; junction bases with no gene match: 1. Germline assignment: CDR1 SQVTM and CDR2 ANQGSEA. DNA of the CDR3: TGCAGCGTTCGGACAGGGCAAGAGACCCAGTACTTC. Translating it yields CSVRTGQETQYF.

This sequence joins TRBV19 and TRBJ1-2; D call uncertain. The CDR3 totals 12 residues. V was clipped by 6 bases and J by 4 bases, with 9 bases between them. CDR1 is LNHDA, CDR2 SQIVND, per germline (reference sequence). In DNA, the CDR3 is TGTGCCAGTAGCCGAGGGCGCTATGGCTACACCTTC. Translation: CASSRGRYGYTF. Combining the CDR3 with reference TRBV19 and TRBJ1-2 gives the whole variable domain DGGITQSPKYLFRKEGQNVTLSCEQNLNHDAMYWYRQDPGQGLRLIYYSQIVNDFQKGDIAEGYSVSREKKESFPLTVTSAQKNPTAFYLCASSRGRYGYTFGSGTRLTVV.

The CDR3 loop is CSVEDLYSDRGGENEQFF. Here the CDR3 DNA reads TGCAGCGTTGAAGATCTTTATTCTGACAGGGGAGGGGAGAATGAGCAGTTCTTC. The chain carries TRBV29-1 and TRBJ2-1; D is perhaps TRBD1 (8 bases). CDR1 is SQVTM, CDR2 ANQGSEA, per germline. The CDR3 has 18 residues. Trimming cost V 0 bases and J 7 bases, with 25 bases left between them.

The chain combines TRBV7-2 with TRBJ1-1; D not resolved. Trimming left V 1 base short and J 4 bases short, with 13 bases between. This CDR3 has 15 amino acids. In germline, CDR1 is SGHTA, CDR2 FQGNSA. This CDR3 reads CASSLVWGGGTEAFF. The CDR3 bases are TGTGCCAGCAGCTTAGTCTGGGGTGGAGGCACTGAAGCTTTCTTT.

In its sample, this clone was seen a few times. The chain carries TRBV28 and TRBJ2-3, with TRBD1 identical over 7 bases. The CDR3 runs 16 residues. With 2 bases clipped from V and 0 bases from J, the junction kept 5 bases outside the gene matches. CDR1 is MDHEN and CDR2 is SYDVKM in the germline V gene. CDR3 sequence (DNA): TGTGCCAGCAGTTTACCCACAGGGGCGAGCACAGATACGCAGTATTTT. Its translation is CASSLPTGASTDTQYF.

The chain couples TRBV28 to TRBJ2-7; TRBD1 might be the D (6 bases). Trimming took off 7 bases at V and 1 base at J, with 17 bases between the two ends. The CDR3 extends over 15 amino acids. CDR1 and CDR2 from the germline V gene are MDHEN and SYDVKM. CDR3 nucleotides: TGTGCCAGCACCGAGCCACAGGGTAGTTCCTACGAGCAGTACTTC. Translation gives CASTEPQGSSYEQYF.

The rearrangement joins TRBV14 to TRBJ1-1; tentatively, D is TRBD1 (6 bases). The CDR3 extends over 15 amino acids. Trimming cost V 4 bases and J 1 base, with 13 bases left between them. Germline assignment: CDR1 SGHDN and CDR2 FVKESK. CDR3 nucleotides: TGTGCCAGCAGCCGCCCAGGGGTGGGGAACACTGAAGCTTTCTTT. Translation gives CASSRPGVGNTEAFF.

This clone was observed once. The rearrangement joins TRBV5-1 to TRBJ2-5, with TRBD2 matching 9 bases. The CDR3 extends over 15 amino acids. The junction had 6 bases not matched to a gene; V was cut back by 1 base and J by 5 bases. Germline CDR1 and CDR2: SGHRS and YFSETQ. The CDR3 loop reads CASSLSRGGMETQYF. The DNA of the CDR3 is TGCGCCAGCAGCTTGTCGCGGGGGGGCATGGAGACCCAGTACTTC.

The chain has TRBV7-8 and TRBJ1-5; D unclear. The CDR3 covers 15 residues. V lost 3 bases, J lost 2 bases, and 11 bases lay in between. The germline gives CDR1 SGHVS, CDR2 FQNEAQ. The CDR3 sequence is CASSLGRGGNQPQHF. The CDR3, as DNA: TGTGCCAGCAGCTTGGGCCGCGGGGGCAATCAGCCCCAGCATTTT.

This rearrangement joins TRBV5-4 to TRBJ1-2; D remains ambiguous. The V gene lost 7 bases and the J gene lost 8 bases, with 18 bases spanning the gap. Per the germline V gene, CDR1 is SGHNT and CDR2 is YYREEE (reference sequence). The CDR3 loop spans 13 amino acids. Written as DNA, the CDR3 is TGTGCCAGCCCCGCGTTAGAGCTTATCGGCTACACCTTC. Translation: CASPALELIGYTF.